This T cell receptor beta chain is from a study of blood T cell repertoires in COVID-19. V was clipped by 7 bases and J by 7 bases; unmatched bases: 10. The CDR3 totals 13 residues. Germline CDR1 reads SNHLY; CDR2 reads FYNNEI. The table came from immunoSEQ multiplex PCR; TCRdb's copy has only in-frame clones and leaves some out. The table lists about 250,000 clones, 80% to 90% of them singletons. Material: peripheral blood. The source is a man in his fifties or sixties with acute or convalescent COVID-19. V and J are TRBV2 and TRBJ2-7; 7 bases agree with TRBD1. The CDR3 protein is CASTPGTAREQYF. In DNA form, the CDR3 reads TGTGCCAGCACCCCCGGGACAGCCAGGGAGCAGTACTTC.